This T cell receptor (beta chain) came from a study of T cell repertoires in cytomegalovirus infection. Study as a whole: It was the public TCR beta signatures that indicated both CMV infection and matching HLA type. Study-wide points: It was HLA-C-restricted CMV-specific TCR beta clonotypes that dominated the response ex vivo. Summed frequency of shared TCR beta families picked out CMV carriers who also had the relevant HLA.

Trimming left V 3 bases short and J 5 bases short, with 5 bases between. The CDR3 consists of 11 residues. Germline assignment: CDR1 SGHRS and CDR2 YFSETQ. MiXCR, applied by TCRdb to the reads, yields one record per CDR3 protein. Among hundreds of thousands of distinct CDR3 sequences listed, roughly 15% were seen once. This clonotype was seen only a few times. Its antigen is as yet unknown. The chain carries TRBV5-1 and TRBJ1-1; D unresolved. The receptor was derived from a human donor in good health (CMV status not recorded). Some clones in this sample may be carry-over from other donors' samples. Specimen: PBMCs. CDR3 amino acids: CASSSPTEAFF. CDR3 nucleotide sequence: TGCGCCAGCAGCTCCCCGACTGAAGCTTTCTTT.